This T cell receptor beta chain was captured by sequencing in a study of long-term antiretroviral therapy in people with HIV. The study's findings and limits: Repertoire composition at all time points was dominated by clones that had expanded before ART. For ART adherence, viral resistance and therapy changes, no data were available.

The germline CDR1 and CDR2 sequences are SGDLS and YYNGEE. The CDR3 is 15 residues long. Trimming removed 2 bases from V and 3 bases from J, with 11 bases in between. Concerning this clone itself: Its antigen is unknown.

Every single participant having HIV got treatment inside the United States. The authors ran the immunoSEQ assay, v3.0, at survey level. The method was immunoSEQ multiplex PCR; TCRdb's version includes in-frame clones alone and lacks a portion of them. The repertoire holds more than 15,000 clones, around 96% seen once, with over 1.1% in the top ten. Sequencing used unsorted PBMCs, obtained roughly 10 years after starting antiretroviral therapy. This clonotype originated in a man under 40 with HIV. This chain uses TRBV9 with TRBJ1-4, with D uncertain. This CDR3 is CASSVRNSPNEKLFF. The CDR3 bases are TGTGCCAGCAGCGTTAGGAACAGCCCTAATGAAAAACTGTTTTTT. Based on the CDR3 plus reference TRBV9 and TRBJ1-4, the full variable domain is DSGVTQTPKHLITATGQRVTLRCSPRSGDLSVYWYQQSLDQGLQFLIQYYNGEERAKGNILERFSAQQFPDLHSELNLSSLELGDSALYFCASSVRNSPNEKLFFGSGTQLSVL.